Listed below are T cell receptor beta chains from one sample, sequenced in a study of CD8 T cells in ankylosing spondylitis. MiXCR, run by TCRdb on the 5' RACE reads, gives a single entry per CDR3 protein. The data contain around 340,000 distinct CDR3 sequences, approximately 15% of them singletons. The sample comprised blood, either unsorted or a sorted T cell fraction (not recorded which). These receptor sequences come from a male donor with ankylosing spondylitis or in good health (not recorded which). Both conserved end residues are part of each CDR3. Each record gives: clone size, V gene, D gene, J gene, CDR3 DNA, CDR3 protein. D genes are given only for firm matches. Clone size is given for some rows only: seen once, a few or many times, or a class if the clone is expanded.

size: -
V: TRBV3-1
D: -
J: TRBJ2-7
DNA: TGTGCCAGCAGCCAAAGGGGGGGTAGCGAGCAGTACTTC
CDR3: CASSQRGGSEQYF

size: -
V: TRBV6-6
D: -
J: TRBJ1-2
DNA: TGTGCCAGCAGTTACCGGCCTTCGGAAGGCTACACCTTC
CDR3: CASSYRPSEGYTF

size: -
V: TRBV28
D: -
J: TRBJ1-1
DNA: TGTGCCAGCAGCCAGCCCAGGGCGGACACTGAAGCTTTCTTT
CDR3: CASSQPRADTEAFF

size: -
V: TRBV11-2
D: TRBD2
J: TRBJ2-1
DNA: TGTGCCAGCAGCCTCAGGCAAACTTTCCTAGCGGGCCCGAATGAGCAGTTCTTC
CDR3: CASSLRQTFLAGPNEQFF

size: -
V: TRBV5-1
D: -
J: TRBJ2-7
DNA: TGCGCCAGCAGCACCGGGACCTCGACCTACGAGCAGTACTTC
CDR3: CASSTGTSTYEQYF

size: few
V: TRBV20-1
D: -
J: TRBJ1-5
DNA: TGCAGTGCTTCCCGGGACAGCAATCAGCCCCAGCATTTT
CDR3: CSASRDSNQPQHF

size: -
V: TRBV6-2/TRBV6-3
D: -
J: TRBJ2-3
DNA: TGTGCCAGCAGACCCCGGGGCGAGCGGGTCTTACCAGATACGCAGTATTTT
CDR3: CASRPRGERVLPDTQYF

size: few
V: TRBV11-2
D: TRBD2
J: TRBJ2-2
DNA: TGTGCCAGCACCTTAGCGGGAGGGTACACCGGGGAGCTGTTTTTT
CDR3: CASTLAGGYTGELFF

size: -
V: TRBV20-1
D: -
J: TRBJ1-1
DNA: TGCAGTGCTAGAGCGGTGATCGGGGGGCTTAACACTGAAGCTTTCTTT
CDR3: CSARAVIGGLNTEAFF

size: few
V: TRBV2
D: TRBD2
J: TRBJ2-1
DNA: TGTGCCAGCAGTGAAGATCGAGCGGGGGGATCCCCCTACAATGAGCAGTTCTTC
CDR3: CASSEDRAGGSPYNEQFF

size: many
V: TRBV27
D: -
J: TRBJ1-2
DNA: TGTGCCAGCAGTCTACGGGACGGCAACTATGGCTACACCTTC
CDR3: CASSLRDGNYGYTF

size: -
V: TRBV11-2
D: TRBD1
J: TRBJ2-7
DNA: TGTGCCAGCAGCGTGCACAGGGGGCTCTACGAGCAGTACTTC
CDR3: CASSVHRGLYEQYF

size: -
V: TRBV19
D: TRBD2
J: TRBJ2-1
DNA: TGTGCCAGTAGTCGGAATGCGGGAGGGGGATACAATGAGCAGTTCTTC
CDR3: CASSRNAGGGYNEQFF

size: few
V: TRBV2
D: -
J: TRBJ2-7
DNA: TGTGCCAGCAGTGAAAGGACCTACGAGCAGTACTTC
CDR3: CASSERTYEQYF

size: many
V: TRBV5-5
D: TRBD2
J: TRBJ2-1
DNA: TGTGCCAGCAACTGGGAGCTAGCGGGACCTTACAATGAGCAGTTCTTC
CDR3: CASNWELAGPYNEQFF